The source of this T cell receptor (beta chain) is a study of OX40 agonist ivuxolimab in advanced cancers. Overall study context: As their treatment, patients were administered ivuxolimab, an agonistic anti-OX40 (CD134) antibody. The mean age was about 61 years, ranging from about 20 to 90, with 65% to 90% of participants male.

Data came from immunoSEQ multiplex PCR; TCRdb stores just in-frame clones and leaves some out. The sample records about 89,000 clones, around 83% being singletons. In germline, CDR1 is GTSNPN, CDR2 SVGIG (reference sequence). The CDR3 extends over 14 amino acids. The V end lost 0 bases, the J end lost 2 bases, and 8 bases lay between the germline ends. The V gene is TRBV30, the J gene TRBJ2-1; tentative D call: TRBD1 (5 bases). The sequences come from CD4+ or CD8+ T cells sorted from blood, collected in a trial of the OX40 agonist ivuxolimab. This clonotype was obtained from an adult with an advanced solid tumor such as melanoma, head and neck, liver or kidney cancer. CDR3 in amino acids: CAWSVGRAYNEQFF. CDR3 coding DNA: TGTGCCTGGAGTGTGGGCAGGGCCTACAATGAGCAGTTCTTC.